Described below is a single T cell receptor beta chain sequence and its context. Participants were placed into cohorts based on the clinical history they reported. This specimen belongs to a study of blood T cell repertoires in COVID-19. Whole-study context: Collection of acute and convalescent COVID-19 samples took place in the United States, Italy and Spain. PBMCs, B-cell-depleted T cells, or T cells provided the cDNA or gDNA that made up the material.

Generated by immunoSEQ multiplex PCR, the TCRdb table keeps only in-frame clones and is missing some. The repertoire holds about 410,000 clones, roughly 89% seen once, with about 1.7% in the top ten. This CDR3 contains 17 residues. Trimming at V came to 0 bases and at J to 2 bases, leaving 9 bases not matched to a gene. CDR1 is SGDLS, CDR2 YYNGEE, per germline. The clonotype was recovered from a woman in her thirties who had recovered from COVID-19. The V gene is TRBV9, the J gene TRBJ2-7; the match to TRBD2 covers 9 bases. Source material: PBMCs or T cells enriched from blood (not recorded which). DNA of the CDR3: TGTGCCAGCAGCGTAGCTGTGGGGGCGGGAGGGCCCTACGAGCAGTACTTC. Amino acid sequence: CASSVAVGAGGPYEQYF. Variable domain in full (rest from reference TRBV9 and TRBJ2-7): DSGVTQTPKHLITATGQRVTLRCSPRSGDLSVYWYQQSLDQGLQFLIQYYNGEERAKGNILERFSAQQFPDLHSELNLSSLELGDSALYFCASSVAVGAGGPYEQYFGPGTRLTVT.